Below are 28 T cell receptor beta chains sequenced from a single sample in a study of T cell changes during pregnancy in multiple sclerosis. The assay was immunoSEQ multiplex PCR, and TCRdb's table has in-frame clones only and misses some. The sample contains around 52,000 clones, 80% to 95% of which appear only once. Sequencing was performed on CD4+ T cells from peripheral blood mononuclear cells, taken after pregnancy. The receptor source for this set is a female donor in good health, enrolled as a control in a pregnancy study.

The rearrangement joins TRBV9 to TRBJ2-1; 9 bases agree with TRBD1. The CDR3 is 14 amino acids. From germline, CDR1 is SGDLS and CDR2 YYNGEE. Trimming at V came to 2 bases and at J to 13 bases, leaving 10 bases not matched to a gene. The DNA of the CDR3 is TGTGCCAGCAGCGTTCTACAGGGGGCGAGTCCCCAGTTCTTC. Encoded protein: CASSVLQGASPQFF.

The DNA of the CDR3 is TGTGCCAGCAGTGTACCGGGACAGGGTTACTCCGAGCAGTACTTC. It encodes CASSVPGQGYSEQYF. This chain joins TRBV28 and TRBJ2-7; 9 bases are a match to TRBD1. Germline V CDR1 and CDR2: MDHEN, SYDVKM. With 5 bases clipped from V and 6 bases from J, the junction kept 11 bases outside the gene matches. CDR3 length: 15 residues.

This chain links TRBV11-3 with TRBJ2-6; D is perhaps TRBD1 (6 bases). The CDR3 totals 18 residues. Germline V gene lookup returns CDR1 SGHNT and CDR2 YENEEA. Trimming stripped 5 bases from V and 0 bases from J, with 17 bases between. CDR3 loop: CASSPKWGLSSGANVLTF. Written as DNA, the CDR3 is TGTGCCAGCAGCCCCAAGTGGGGGCTGTCCTCTGGGGCCAACGTCCTGACTTTC.

The chain uses TRBV6-5 and TRBJ1-6; TRBD1 matches at 7 bases. This CDR3 region has 13 residues. The germline V gene encodes CDR1 MNHEY and CDR2 SVGAGI. The V and J ends lost 6 bases and 8 bases, in that order; junction bases with no gene match: 4. CDR3 loop: CASRGQTDSPLHF. In DNA, the CDR3 is TGTGCCAGCAGGGGACAGACAGATTCACCCCTCCACTTT.

The chain combines TRBV7-2 with TRBJ2-4; tentatively, D is TRBD2 (6 bases). The CDR3 sequence is 16 residues long. CDR1 SGHTA and CDR2 FQGNSA come from the germline V gene. Trimming stripped 0 bases from V and 7 bases from J, with 16 bases between. The CDR3 nucleotides read TGTGCCAGCAGCTTAGCGGGGGGTCGGGGGACCAACATTCAGTACTTC. Amino acid sequence: CASSLAGGRGTNIQYF.

The chain couples TRBV27 to TRBJ1-3; no firm D call. The CDR3 length is 13 residues. The V end was cut by 6 bases, the J end by 2 bases, with 8 bases between. Germline CDR1 is MNHEY and CDR2 is SMNVEV (reference sequence). CDR3 amino acids: CASRRLAGNTIYF. DNA of the CDR3: TGTGCCAGCAGGCGACTCGCTGGAAACACCATATATTTT.

The V call is TRBV5-1, the J call TRBJ2-1; 10 positions match TRBD2. The CDR3 has 16 residues. Germline trimming cut 0 bases from V and 9 bases from J; bases unmatched to any gene: 9. CDR1 and CDR2 (germline): SGHRS, YFSETQ. The CDR3 reads CASSLVAGGSYSEQFF. The CDR3 bases are TGCGCCAGCAGCTTGGTAGCGGGGGGCAGTTATAGTGAGCAGTTCTTC.

This clone came up once. The rearrangement links TRBV11-2 to TRBJ2-5, with 9 positions matching TRBD1. V was clipped by 2 bases and J by 3 bases; unmatched bases: 7. CDR3 length: 16 residues. Per the germline V gene, CDR1 is SGHAT and CDR2 is FQNNGV. The CDR3 DNA is TGTGCCAGCAGCTTACCCCGGGGGACAGGGAAAGAGACCCAGTACTTC. Translation: CASSLPRGTGKETQYF.

This rearrangement joins TRBV5-1 to TRBJ2-1; TRBD2 aligns across 8 bases. The junction had 18 bases not matched to a gene; V was cut back by 4 bases and J by 6 bases. The CDR3 consists of 18 residues. Germline V lookup: CDR1 SGHRS, CDR2 YFSETQ. The CDR3 sequence is CASSSGTSSTGGRNEQFF. DNA for the CDR3: TGCGCCAGCAGCAGCGGGACTAGTTCGACCGGTGGACGCAATGAGCAGTTCTTC.

The CDR3: CASSPTGAPVETQYF. The CDR3, as DNA: TGTGCCAGCAGTCCCACAGGGGCACCCGTGGAGACCCAGTACTTC. This chain uses TRBV7-3 with TRBJ2-5; 7 nucleotides align to TRBD1. Germline loops: CDR1 SGHTA, CDR2 FQGTGA. With 6 bases clipped from V and 5 bases from J, the junction kept 12 bases outside the gene matches. This CDR3 is 15 amino acids long.

This clone was observed a single time. The chain employs TRBV7-2 and TRBJ2-4, with TRBD1 identical over 9 bases. Germline trimming cut 4 bases from V and 4 bases from J; bases unmatched to any gene: 5. The CDR3 totals 15 residues. The germline gives CDR1 SGHTA, CDR2 FQGNSA. The CDR3 loop reads CASSSRQGGKNIQYF. Written as DNA, the CDR3 is TGTGCCAGCAGCTCCCGACAGGGGGGTAAAAACATTCAGTACTTC.

The genes are TRBV11-2 and TRBJ2-7; the match to TRBD1 covers 9 bases. The germline V gene encodes CDR1 SGHAT and CDR2 FQNNGV. With 0 bases clipped from V and 2 bases from J, the junction kept 11 bases outside the gene matches. The CDR3 runs to 18 residues. The CDR3 DNA follows: TGTGCCAGCAGCTTAGACCGTGGGACAGGGTTGGGGGCCTACGAGCAGTACTTC. Translating it yields CASSLDRGTGLGAYEQYF.

The chain uses TRBV7-2 and TRBJ1-2; 7 bases are shared with TRBD1. From germline, CDR1 is SGHTA and CDR2 FQGNSA. Trimming took 1 base from V and 4 from J; bases not matched to a gene: 0. This CDR3 region has 13 residues. The CDR3 DNA reads TGTGCCAGCAGCTTAGAGGGGGCCTATGGCTACACCTTC. Encoded protein: CASSLEGAYGYTF.

This rearrangement joins TRBV27 to TRBJ1-5; TRBD1 might be the D (6 bases). This CDR3 has 13 amino acids. V gave up 9 bases and J gave up 7 bases, with 16 bases separating them. CDR1 and CDR2 from the germline V gene are MNHEY and SMNVEV (reference sequence). This chain's CDR3 is CASMGGGGQPQHF. The CDR3, as DNA: TGTGCCAGTATGGGGGGGGGCGGGCAGCCCCAGCATTTT.

The chain employs TRBV5-1 and TRBJ2-3; 7 nucleotides match TRBD2. The V gene end was trimmed by 7 bases and the J gene end by 1 base; junction bases not matched to a gene: 9. Germline lookup yields CDR1 SGHRS and CDR2 YFSETQ. The CDR3 contains 15 residues. The CDR3, as DNA: TGCGCCAGCTCCGGGGGTCGGGGGGGCACAGATACGCAGTATTTT. Its protein product is CASSGGRGGTDTQYF. Together with reference TRBV5-1 and TRBJ2-3, the CDR3 gives the full variable domain: KAGVTQTPRYLIKTRGQQVTLSCSPISGHRSVSWYQQTPGQGLQFLFEYFSETQRNKGNFPGRFSGRQFSNSRSEMNVSTLELGDSALYLCASSGGRGGTDTQYFGPGTRLTVL.

The gene calls are TRBV30 and TRBJ1-2; tentatively, D is TRBD1 (6 bases). The CDR3 length is 14 residues. The V gene lost 2 bases and the J gene lost 0 bases, with 10 bases spanning the gap. Germline V gene data show CDR1 as GTSNPN and CDR2 as SVGIG (reference sequence). The CDR3 protein is CAWSPDRANYGYTF. CDR3 DNA sequence: TGTGCCTGGAGTCCGGACAGAGCTAACTATGGCTACACCTTC.

The genes are TRBV7-2 and TRBJ2-7; D is possibly TRBD2 (6 bases). In germline, CDR1 is SGHTA, CDR2 FQGNSA. This CDR3 region has 15 residues. Trimming removed 1 base at V and 0 bases at J, with 10 bases between. The CDR3 loop is CASSLGGANSYEQYF. CDR3 bases: TGTGCCAGCAGCTTAGGCGGGGCTAACTCCTACGAGCAGTACTTC.

The chain employs TRBV9 and TRBJ2-1; 10 bases fit TRBD2. The CDR3 is made up of 13 amino acids. V gave up 9 bases and J gave up 5 bases; unmatched junction bases: 5. Germline V gives CDR1 SGDLS, CDR2 YYNGEE. The CDR3 DNA reads TGTGCCATCCATAGCGGGGGGAACAATGAGCAGTTCTTC. This sequence encodes CAIHSGGNNEQFF.

This rearrangement joins TRBV6-5 to TRBJ1-2; 9 bases match TRBD1. Germline CDR1 is MNHEY and CDR2 is SVGAGI. Trimming cost V 5 bases and J 5 bases; bases outside gene matches: 6. This CDR3 comprises 14 residues. The CDR3 sequence: CASSIQGARYGYTF. The CDR3 region has the DNA TGTGCCAGCAGTATACAGGGGGCGCGGTATGGCTACACCTTC.

Comment on this clone: Because the CDR3's place on the DNA is in doubt, the DNA is left out and the CDR3 is given as listed by TCRdb. The V call is TRBV2, the J call TRBJ2-3; the table names TRBD1, a call not compared with the DNA. Germline values: CDR1 SNHLY, CDR2 FYNNEI. The CDR3 sequence runs 13 residues, both termini included. CDR3 region: CASTFGVGIQGHF.

This clone was seen a few times. CDR3 loop: CAWDRGFTEAFF. DNA of the CDR3: TGTGCCTGGGACAGGGGTTTCACTGAAGCTTTCTTT. The chain uses TRBV30 and TRBJ1-1; 8 bases are shared with TRBD1. This CDR3 has 12 residues. The J segment lost 4 bases and the V segment lost 5 bases, leaving 3 bases of the junction unmatched. Germline CDR1 is GTSNPN and CDR2 is SVGIG (reference sequence).

The chain carries TRBV7-9 and TRBJ1-4, with D maybe TRBD1 (6 bases). The CDR3 is 16 amino acids. Trimming took 1 base from V and 3 from J, leaving 12 bases between them. CDR1 SEHNR and CDR2 FQNEAQ come from the germline V gene (reference sequence). The CDR3 coding sequence is TGTGCCAGCAGCTTAGGTGGCAGGGGTGCTAATGAAAAACTGTTTTTT. The encoded protein is CASSLGGRGANEKLFF.

This chain uses TRBV28 with TRBJ1-5; D call uncertain. Trimming removed 6 bases from V and 3 bases from J, with 9 bases in between. Germline V gene lookup returns CDR1 MDHEN and CDR2 SYDVKM. The CDR3 runs to 13 residues. CDR3 protein: CASRVALNQPQHF. The CDR3 DNA is TGTGCCAGCAGAGTAGCCCTCAATCAGCCCCAGCATTTT. The full variable domain, rest sourced from reference TRBV28 and TRBJ1-5, is DVKVTQSSRYLVKRTGEKVFLECVQDMDHENMFWYRQDPGLGLRLIYFSYDVKMKEKGDIPEGYSVSREKKERFSLILESASTNQTSMYLCASRVALNQPQHFGDGTRLSIL.

This clone was found once. The rearrangement links TRBV6-1 to TRBJ2-5, with TRBD2 identical over 12 bases. There are 16 residues in the CDR3. The germline CDR1 and CDR2 sequences are MNHNS and SASEGT. V dropped 4 bases and J dropped 2; count of bases not matched to a gene: 5. In DNA, the CDR3 is TGTGCCAGCAGTGCAGCACTAGCGGGGGGACAAGAGACCCAGTACTTC. It is translated as CASSAALAGGQETQYF.

The genes are TRBV23-1 and TRBJ1-5; D gene unclear. TRBV23-1 is labeled an ORF, and its function is uncertain. Trimming took 10 bases from V and 6 from J, leaving 10 bases between them. The CDR3 consists of 11 residues. CDR3 DNA sequence: TGCGCCACCCCGGAGGGTCAGCCCCAGCATTTT. Its protein is CATPEGQPQHF.

V usage is TRBV5-1 and J usage is TRBJ2-2; 9 bases line up with TRBD1. Looked up from germline, CDR1 is SGHRS and CDR2 is YFSETQ. J gave up 4 bases and V 4 bases, and 8 bases lay outside the gene matches. The CDR3 loop spans 16 amino acids. The CDR3 here is CASSPGTGRSTGELFF. CDR3 nucleotide sequence: TGCGCCAGCAGCCCAGGGACAGGGAGGAGCACCGGGGAGCTGTTTTTT.

The chain recombines TRBV28 with TRBJ2-2, with 10 bases fitting TRBD1. The ends lost 6 bases at V and 2 bases at J; junction bases unmatched: 12. The germline V gene encodes CDR1 MDHEN and CDR2 SYDVKM. CDR3 length: 18 residues. In DNA form, the CDR3 reads TGTGCCAGCAGCCCATGGACGGGACAGGGGCGTAACACCGGGGAGCTGTTTTTT. It specifies CASSPWTGQGRNTGELFF.

The chain has TRBV2 and TRBJ1-1; TRBD1 matches at 8 bases. V lost 6 bases, J lost 5 bases, and 8 bases stayed unmatched. Germline V gene sequence: CDR1 SNHLY, CDR2 FYNNEI. This CDR3 has 14 amino acids. In DNA, the CDR3 is TGTGCCAGCAGCCAGCAGGGGGCGCAAACTGAAGCTTTCTTT. This sequence encodes CASSQQGAQTEAFF.